The rows below give T cell receptor beta chains drawn from one sample of a study of blood T cell repertoires in COVID-19. The data were produced by immunoSEQ multiplex PCR, yet TCRdb's version contains in-frame clones alone and is incomplete. The table has about 360,000 clones, roughly 90% seen once. Sequenced input: peripheral blood. These receptors were obtained from a woman aged 55-69 years with COVID-19, enrolled during active disease. The CDR3 runs from the conserved cysteine through the conserved F or W. The order of the fields is clone size, J gene, D gene, V gene, CDR3 protein, CDR3 DNA. A D gene is named only where the DNA matches it firmly. Part of the rows lack a size; the others show once, few, many or a class for expanded clones.

size: -
J: TRBJ1-2
D: TRBD1
V: TRBV6-6
CDR3: CASSSPDRSFYGYTF
DNA: TGTGCCAGCAGTTCCCCGGACAGGTCTTTTTATGGCTACACCTTC

size: -
J: TRBJ2-3
D: TRBD1
V: TRBV5-8
CDR3: CASSLQGGSTDTQYF
DNA: TGTGCCAGCAGCCTACAGGGGGGAAGCACAGATACGCAGTATTTT

size: -
J: TRBJ2-5
D: -
V: TRBV18
CDR3: CASSLSGLRQETQYF
DNA: TGTGCCAGCTCACTGTCGGGACTCAGGCAAGAGACCCAGTACTTC

size: -
J: TRBJ1-1
D: TRBD1
V: TRBV4-1
CDR3: CASSPTGLGNTEAFF
DNA: TGCGCCAGCAGCCCGACAGGGTTGGGGAACACTGAAGCTTTCTTT

size: -
J: TRBJ1-5
D: TRBD1
V: TRBV19
CDR3: CASSWGTGLSLSHQPQHF
DNA: TGTGCCAGTAGTTGGGGGACAGGGCTGTCCCTCTCGCATCAGCCCCAGCATTTT

size: -
J: TRBJ2-3
D: -
V: TRBV11-3
CDR3: CASSRGGPSGDTQYF
DNA: TGTGCCAGCAGCAGGGGGGGGCCTAGCGGAGATACGCAGTATTTT

size: -
J: TRBJ2-3
D: -
V: TRBV6-5
CDR3: CASLEVTDTQYF
DNA: TGTGCCAGTCTGGAGGTCACAGATACGCAGTATTTT

size: -
J: TRBJ2-7
D: -
V: TRBV27
CDR3: CASSLSPGVYEQYF
DNA: TGTGCCAGCAGTTTATCCCCAGGCGTCTACGAGCAGTACTTC

size: -
J: TRBJ2-7
D: TRBD1
V: TRBV18
CDR3: CASSPPGTDSYEQYF
DNA: TGTGCCAGCTCACCACCCGGGACAGACTCCTACGAGCAGTACTTC

size: -
J: TRBJ1-3
D: TRBD1
V: TRBV5-3
CDR3: CARSPGQGGSGNTIYF
DNA: TGTGCCAGAAGCCCTGGACAGGGCGGATCTGGAAACACCATATATTTT

size: -
J: TRBJ2-2
D: TRBD1
V: TRBV9
CDR3: CASSVLRQGEATGELFF
DNA: TGTGCCAGCAGCGTATTAAGACAGGGGGAGGCCACCGGGGAGCTGTTTTTT

size: -
J: TRBJ1-2
D: TRBD1
V: TRBV4-1
CDR3: CASSQGQGGAGYTF
DNA: TGCGCCAGCAGCCAAGGACAGGGGGGCGCTGGCTACACCTTC

size: -
J: TRBJ1-2
D: -
V: TRBV5-3
CDR3: CARSLKYWTGQSKSLNYGYTF
DNA: TGTGCCAGAAGCTTAAAATATTGGACCGGACAGTCGAAAAGCCTTAACTATGGCTACACCTTC

size: once
J: TRBJ2-7
D: TRBD1
V: TRBV19
CDR3: CATSRDRAYEQYF
DNA: TGTGCCACCTCCCGGGACAGGGCCTACGAGCAGTACTTC

size: -
J: TRBJ2-2
D: -
V: TRBV24-1
CDR3: CATRGLNGELFF
DNA: TGTGCCACCAGGGGCCTTAACGGGGAGCTGTTTTTT

size: -
J: TRBJ1-1
D: TRBD1
V: TRBV27
CDR3: CASSKKQGSATEAFF
DNA: TGTGCCAGCAGTAAGAAACAGGGGTCTGCCACTGAAGCTTTCTTT

size: -
J: TRBJ2-1
D: TRBD2
V: TRBV6-5
CDR3: CASRTSGLNEQFF
DNA: TGTGCCAGCCGGACTAGCGGACTCAATGAGCAGTTCTTC

size: -
J: TRBJ1-4
D: TRBD1
V: TRBV4-2
CDR3: CASSLSGDRRNEKLFF
DNA: TGTGCCAGCAGCCTATCCGGGGACAGACGAAATGAAAAACTGTTTTTT

size: -
J: TRBJ1-2
D: -
V: TRBV6-1
CDR3: CASSESLSYGYTF
DNA: TGTGCCAGCAGTGAATCCCTGAGCTATGGCTACACCTTC

size: -
J: TRBJ1-5
D: TRBD1
V: TRBV19
CDR3: CASRPGWDSYSNQPQHF
DNA: TGTGCCAGTAGGCCGGGGTGGGACAGTTATAGCAATCAGCCCCAGCATTTT

size: -
J: TRBJ2-7
D: TRBD2
V: TRBV9
CDR3: CASSVGLAGSSYEQYF
DNA: TGTGCCAGCAGCGTAGGACTAGCGGGAAGCTCCTACGAGCAGTACTTC

size: -
J: TRBJ1-1
D: -
V: TRBV29-1
CDR3: CSVKTGPLNTEAFF
DNA: TGCAGCGTGAAGACAGGACCCTTGAACACTGAAGCTTTCTTT

size: -
J: TRBJ2-7
D: TRBD1
V: TRBV5-5
CDR3: CASSFDRVRYEQYF
DNA: TGTGCCAGCAGCTTTGACAGGGTACGCTACGAGCAGTACTTC

size: -
J: TRBJ2-6
D: TRBD1
V: TRBV6-1
CDR3: CASSGGTGLSGANVLTF
DNA: TGTGCCAGCAGTGGTGGGACAGGCCTCTCTGGGGCCAACGTCCTGACTTTC

size: -
J: TRBJ2-7
D: TRBD1
V: TRBV5-1
CDR3: CASSRDSGTYEQYF
DNA: TGCGCCAGCAGCAGGGACAGCGGCACCTACGAGCAGTACTTC

size: -
J: TRBJ1-2
D: TRBD1
V: TRBV27
CDR3: CASSFSRQGPVETGDYTF
DNA: TGTGCCAGCAGTTTTTCTCGACAGGGACCGGTGGAGACTGGGGACTACACCTTC

size: once
J: TRBJ1-1
D: -
V: TRBV2
CDR3: CASTWGGNMNTEAFF
DNA: TGTGCCAGCACCTGGGGAGGGAACATGAACACTGAAGCTTTCTTT

size: -
J: TRBJ2-5
D: -
V: TRBV30
CDR3: CAWRAGPNPQETQYF
DNA: TGTGCCTGGAGGGCAGGGCCGAACCCACAAGAGACCCAGTACTTC

size: few
J: TRBJ2-5
D: TRBD2
V: TRBV5-1
CDR3: CASSPGSGGHGGETQYF
DNA: TGCGCCAGCAGCCCGGGGAGCGGGGGCCACGGAGGAGAGACCCAGTACTTC

size: -
J: TRBJ1-2
D: TRBD1
V: TRBV6-5
CDR3: CASSYPGQGDYGYTF
DNA: TGTGCCAGCAGTTACCCAGGACAGGGTGACTATGGCTACACCTTC

size: once
J: TRBJ1-2
D: -
V: TRBV6-6
CDR3: CASSPHQTEIYGYTF
DNA: TGTGCCAGCAGTCCCCACCAGACGGAGATCTATGGCTACACCTTC

size: -
J: TRBJ2-3
D: -
V: TRBV5-1
CDR3: CASSFRTEDTQYF
DNA: TGCGCCAGCAGCTTTCGGACAGAAGATACGCAGTATTTT

size: once
J: TRBJ2-6
D: TRBD1
V: TRBV18
CDR3: CASSPQGQGASGANVLTF
DNA: TGTGCCAGCTCACCACAGGGACAGGGGGCATCTGGGGCCAACGTCCTGACTTTC

size: once
J: TRBJ2-1
D: TRBD2
V: TRBV6-5
CDR3: CASTGGGPTYNEQFF
DNA: TGTGCCAGCACGGGGGGGGGCCCTACTTACAATGAGCAGTTCTTC

size: -
J: TRBJ2-7
D: TRBD2
V: TRBV18
CDR3: CASSPPGLAGTYEQYF
DNA: TGTGCCAGCTCACCGCCGGGACTAGCGGGGACCTACGAGCAGTACTTC

size: -
J: TRBJ2-1
D: -
V: TRBV29-1
CDR3: CSAEDRDSYNEQFF
DNA: TGCAGCGCGGAAGACCGGGACTCCTACAATGAGCAGTTCTTC

size: -
J: TRBJ2-2
D: TRBD1
V: TRBV7-2
CDR3: CASSPQGVRNTGELFF
DNA: TGTGCCAGCAGCCCCCAGGGGGTGAGAAACACCGGGGAGCTGTTTTTT

size: -
J: TRBJ2-1
D: -
V: TRBV7-3
CDR3: CASSLDFYNEQFF
DNA: TGTGCCAGCAGCTTGGACTTTTACAATGAGCAGTTCTTC

size: -
J: TRBJ1-1
D: -
V: TRBV19
CDR3: CASRQGGSLRNTEAFF
DNA: TGTGCCAGTAGGCAGGGCGGTTCCCTGAGGAACACTGAAGCTTTCTTT

size: -
J: TRBJ2-5
D: TRBD2
V: TRBV19
CDR3: CASSIMGGDGQYF
DNA: TGTGCCAGTAGTATTATGGGGGGGGACGGCCAGTACTTC

size: -
J: TRBJ1-2
D: TRBD1
V: TRBV18
CDR3: CASSPAGGDGYTF
DNA: TGTGCCAGCTCACCGGCAGGGGGTGATGGCTACACCTTC